The next 31 T cell receptor beta chains were all read from a single sample in a study of blood T cell repertoires in COVID-19. Clones were read by immunoSEQ multiplex PCR, and TCRdb kept only the in-frame ones, dropping some. The sample lists 99,000 or so clones, 87% occurring once. The sequenced sample consisted of peripheral blood. These receptors came from a man aged 45-65 years with acute or convalescent COVID-19.

The rearrangement joins TRBV28 to TRBJ2-7; D might be TRBD2 (5 bases). Looked up from germline, CDR1 is MDHEN and CDR2 is SYDVKM. The V gene lost 5 bases and the J gene lost 3 bases, with 11 bases spanning the gap. This CDR3 has 13 amino acids. The CDR3 loop is CASSLPDYYEQYF. The CDR3 DNA is TGTGCCAGCAGTCTTCCCGACTACTACGAGCAGTACTTC.

The CDR3 here is CASNQGAGAGGYTF. For the CDR3, the DNA is TGTGCCAGCAATCAAGGGGCAGGAGCTGGTGGCTACACCTTC. This chain uses TRBV6-5 with TRBJ1-2; D may be TRBD1 (5 bases). This CDR3 is 14 amino acids long. V lost 7 bases to trimming and J lost 7 bases, with 19 bases between them. Germline V lookup: CDR1 MNHEY, CDR2 SVGAGI.

The chain links TRBV27 to TRBJ2-1; D not certain. V was clipped by 5 bases and J by 0 bases, with 17 bases between them. Germline-derived CDR1 and CDR2 are MNHEY and SMNVEV (reference sequence). The CDR3 covers 17 residues. CDR3 nucleotide sequence: TGTGCCAGCAGTCCTCTATTCGGGTTTAGCTCCTACAATGAGCAGTTCTTC. Its protein product is CASSPLFGFSSYNEQFF.

V usage is TRBV7-8 and J usage is TRBJ2-7; the match to TRBD1 covers 9 bases. Germline V gives CDR1 SGHVS, CDR2 FQNEAQ. CDR3 length: 13 amino acids. V was clipped by 3 bases and J by 5 bases; unmatched bases: 2. The chain's CDR3 is CASSFDRGNEQYF. The DNA of the CDR3 is TGTGCCAGCAGCTTTGACAGGGGGAACGAGCAGTACTTC. The full variable domain, its missing parts supplied by reference TRBV7-8 and TRBJ2-7, is GAGVSQSPRYKVAKRGQDVALRCDPISGHVSLFWYQQALGQGPEFLTYFQNEAQLDKSGLPSDRFFAERPEGSVSTLKIQRTQQEDSAVYLCASSFDRGNEQYFGPGTRLTVT.

This clone was seen just once. The chain is built from TRBV28 and TRBJ1-5; TRBD1 might be the D (6 bases). The CDR3 extends over 15 amino acids. V was trimmed by 1 base and J by 2 bases, leaving 9 bases between them. Germline CDR1 and CDR2: MDHEN and SYDVKM. CDR3 sequence reads: CASSLFRGGNQPQHF. The CDR3, as DNA: TGTGCCAGCAGTTTATTCAGGGGAGGCAATCAGCCCCAGCATTTT.

The chain couples TRBV5-1 to TRBJ2-7; 11 bases line up with TRBD2. The V and J ends lost 3 bases and 4 bases, in that order; junction bases with no gene match: 6. The CDR3 contains 15 residues. Germline V CDR1 and CDR2: SGHRS, YFSETQ. The CDR3, as DNA: TGCGCCAGCAGCTGGGTAGCGGGAGGGACTTACGAGCAGTACTTC. Translation gives CASSWVAGGTYEQYF.

This chain links TRBV10-1 with TRBJ2-1; TRBD2 matches at 8 bases. The V segment lost 2 bases and the J segment 7 bases; nucleotides outside the gene matches: 10. The CDR3 covers 16 residues. The germline V gene has CDR1 WNHNN and CDR2 SYGVQD (reference sequence). In DNA, the CDR3 is TGCGCCAGCAGTGAGGGAGCGGGGGCCCGTCGGAATGAGCAGTTCTTC. It specifies CASSEGAGARRNEQFF.

This chain joins TRBV28 and TRBJ1-2; D gene uncertain. Trimming left V 5 bases short and J 0 bases short, with 13 bases between. Germline V gives CDR1 MDHEN, CDR2 SYDVKM. There are 15 residues in the CDR3. CDR3 DNA sequence: TGTGCCAGCAGTCCCATGGGGAGGTCTAACTATGGCTACACCTTC. This gives the protein CASSPMGRSNYGYTF.

The chain recombines TRBV4-1 with TRBJ1-6, with a weak D call TRBD1 (6 bases). The V end was cut by 1 base, the J end by 7 bases, with 11 bases between. CDR1 and CDR2 (germline): MGHRA, YSYEKL. This CDR3 contains 15 residues. The CDR3 DNA follows: TGCGCCAGCAGCCAAGGAAGGACAGAGAATTCACCCCTCCACTTT. This gives the protein CASSQGRTENSPLHF.

The chain couples TRBV7-9 to TRBJ2-7; 14 bases line up with TRBD2. Germline V gene sequence: CDR1 SEHNR, CDR2 FQNEAQ (reference sequence). V trimming: 6 bases; J trimming: 5 bases; junction bases outside the gene matches: 0. The CDR3 has 13 residues. The CDR3 region has the DNA TGTGCCAGCAGGGGACTAGCGGGAGACGAGCAGTACTTC. Translation gives CASRGLAGDEQYF.

The chain carries TRBV30 and TRBJ1-1; a possible D gene is TRBD1 (5 bases). The V and J ends lost 7 bases and 8 bases respectively, with 11 bases between them. CDR1 and CDR2 (germline): GTSNPN, SVGIG (reference sequence). The CDR3 length is 10 residues. DNA for the CDR3: TGTGCCTCCCGGACATCAGAAGCTTTCTTT. Amino acid sequence: CASRTSEAFF.

J is TRBJ2-5 and V is TRBV4-1; 10 positions agree with TRBD2. Germline lookup yields CDR1 MGHRA and CDR2 YSYEKL. This CDR3 has 16 residues. V was pared by 5 bases and J by 1 base, with 7 bases of the junction left unmatched. The CDR3 protein is CASSRGSGRPQETQYF. For the CDR3, the DNA is TGCGCCAGCAGCAGAGGTAGCGGGAGGCCCCAAGAGACCCAGTACTTC.

The chain uses TRBV7-9 and TRBJ1-2, with a tentative D call TRBD1 (6 bases). CDR1 and CDR2 (germline): SEHNR, FQNEAQ (reference sequence). The CDR3 sequence is 15 residues long. Trimming removed 4 bases at V and 1 base at J, with 13 bases between. This chain's CDR3 is CASSSAPGVNYGYTF. The DNA for the CDR3 is TGTGCCAGCAGCTCCGCGCCAGGGGTTAACTATGGCTACACCTTC.

A single count supports this clone. The V gene is TRBV24-1, the J gene TRBJ2-1; 8 bases map to TRBD2. Germline V lookup: CDR1 KGHDR, CDR2 SFDVKD. This CDR3 comprises 15 residues. V shed 9 bases, J shed 2 bases, and the junction held 8 bases outside the gene matches. The CDR3: CATSPSGSTYNEQFF. CDR3 in DNA: TGTGCCACCTCACCGAGCGGGAGTACCTACAATGAGCAGTTCTTC.

V is TRBV27 and J is TRBJ2-7; D gene ambiguous. This CDR3 has 13 amino acids. Per germline, CDR1 MNHEY and CDR2 SMNVEV (reference sequence). Trimming took off 1 base at V and 7 bases at J, with 11 bases between the two ends. CDR3 DNA: TGTGCCAGCAGTTTATTGCTAAAGTCTGAGCAGTACTTC. Encoded protein: CASSLLLKSEQYF.

The chain uses TRBV18 and TRBJ2-4; perhaps TRBD1 as D (8 bases). Between the trimmed V and J ends, which lost 4 bases and 5 bases, there was a span of 21 bases. Germline V lookup: CDR1 KGHSH, CDR2 LQKENI. CDR3 length equals 17 residues. Written as DNA, the CDR3 is TGTGCCAGCTCACTACGCCATGGACAGGGAGGGCAAAACATTCAGTACTTC. It encodes CASSLRHGQGGQNIQYF.

The V gene is TRBV4-1, the J gene TRBJ2-3; 8 bases line up with TRBD1. In germline, CDR1 is MGHRA, CDR2 YSYEKL. Unmatched junction bases numbered 8, after V lost 4 bases and J lost 2 bases. The CDR3 has 16 amino acids. The CDR3 region has the DNA TGCGCCAGCAGCCCTGGACAGGGCCTGGCCACAGATACGCAGTATTTT. Its protein is CASSPGQGLATDTQYF.

The genes are TRBV2 and TRBJ2-3; D is perhaps TRBD1 (5 bases). V was shortened by 8 bases and J by 4 bases, with 13 bases between the two germline ends. There are 13 residues in the CDR3. From germline, CDR1 is SNHLY and CDR2 FYNNEI. CDR3 DNA sequence: TGTGCCAGCGGCCCCATAGGGGCAGATACGCAGTATTTT. This translates into CASGPIGADTQYF.

This clone showed up just once. The chain recombines TRBV5-1 with TRBJ2-3; 9 bases map to TRBD1. V shed 4 bases and J 1 base; nucleotides not matched to a gene: 4. This CDR3 has 15 amino acids. Germline loops: CDR1 SGHRS, CDR2 YFSETQ. The CDR3 DNA reads as TGCGCCAGCAGCCTACAGGGGGCCGGCACAGATACGCAGTATTTT. Amino acid sequence: CASSLQGAGTDTQYF.

The V gene is TRBV7-8, the J gene TRBJ2-2; the D gene is possibly TRBD1 (6 bases). Between the trimmed V and J ends, which lost 5 bases and 4 bases, there was a span of 11 bases. Per the germline V gene, CDR1 is SGHVS and CDR2 is FQNEAQ. The CDR3 has 14 amino acids. In DNA, the CDR3 is TGTGCCAGCAGCCGGCAGGGGATCACCGGGGAGCTGTTTTTT. It yields the protein CASSRQGITGELFF.

Only a few counts were recorded for this clone. This rearrangement joins TRBV7-8 to TRBJ1-5; tentatively, D is TRBD1 (6 bases). This CDR3 region has 16 residues. V was trimmed by 0 bases and J by 4 bases, leaving 13 bases between them. CDR1 is SGHVS and CDR2 is FQNEAQ in the germline V gene. The CDR3 region has the DNA TGTGCCAGCAGCTTAGCGCCAGGGGCGCTAAATCAGCCCCAGCATTTT. It specifies CASSLAPGALNQPQHF. The full variable domain, rest sourced from reference TRBV7-8 and TRBJ1-5, is GAGVSQSPRYKVAKRGQDVALRCDPISGHVSLFWYQQALGQGPEFLTYFQNEAQLDKSGLPSDRFFAERPEGSVSTLKIQRTQQEDSAVYLCASSLAPGALNQPQHFGDGTRLSIL.

V is TRBV2 and J is TRBJ2-4; tentative D call: TRBD1 (6 bases). The V gene's germline CDR1 is SNHLY and CDR2 FYNNEI. V lost 1 base, J lost 1 base, and 8 bases lay in between. The CDR3 has 15 residues. In nucleotides, the CDR3 is TGTGCCAGCAGTGAAGACAGGGCGGCCAAAAACATTCAGTACTTC. Its translation: CASSEDRAAKNIQYF.

The chain combines TRBV7-2 with TRBJ2-2, with 12 bases lining up with TRBD2. Germline-derived CDR1 and CDR2 are SGHTA and FQGNSA. This CDR3 has 16 amino acids. V gave up 1 base and J gave up 4 bases; unmatched junction bases: 1. DNA of the CDR3: TGTGCCAGCAGCTTAGGACTAGCGGGAGCCACCGGGGAGCTGTTTTTT. Its protein is CASSLGLAGATGELFF.

This chain uses TRBV11-2 with TRBJ2-1; no definite D call. This CDR3 has 10 amino acids. The V gene's germline CDR1 is SGHAT and CDR2 FQNNGV. V lost 7 bases, J lost 7 bases, and 5 bases lay in between. CDR3 loop: CASKRNEQFF. In DNA, the CDR3 is TGTGCCAGCAAACGGAATGAGCAGTTCTTC. The full variable domain, its missing parts supplied by reference TRBV11-2 and TRBJ2-1, is EAGVAQSPRYKIIEKRQSVAFWCNPISGHATLYWYQQILGQGPKLLIQFQNNGVVDDSQLPKDRFSAERLKGVDSTLKIQPAKLEDSAVYLCASKRNEQFFGPGTRLTVL.

V usage is TRBV27 and J usage is TRBJ2-2; the D gene is possibly TRBD2 (6 bases). V lost 3 bases, J lost 6 bases, and 14 bases lay in between. CDR3 size: 15 residues. The germline V gene encodes CDR1 MNHEY and CDR2 SMNVEV (reference sequence). CDR3: CASSFSTGVPGELFF. CDR3 nucleotide sequence: TGTGCCAGCAGTTTCTCTACGGGAGTTCCCGGGGAGCTGTTTTTT.

This sequence joins TRBV6-5 and TRBJ2-7; 9 bases align to TRBD1. J gave up 5 bases and V 6 bases, and 5 bases lay outside the gene matches. Germline CDR1 and CDR2: MNHEY and SVGAGI. The CDR3 has 13 amino acids. CDR3 nucleotides: TGTGCCAGCAGAGGGACAGGGAGGGACGAGCAGTACTTC. This translates into CASRGTGRDEQYF.

This sequence joins TRBV7-8 and TRBJ2-5, with a weak D call TRBD1 (6 bases). CDR3 size: 14 residues. The V gene lost 1 base and the J gene lost 5 bases, with 11 bases spanning the gap. Germline lookup yields CDR1 SGHVS and CDR2 FQNEAQ. As DNA, the CDR3 is TGTGCCAGCAGCTTAGTACCCCAGGGGGAGACCCAGTACTTC. Protein product: CASSLVPQGETQYF. Full variable domain (remainder filled in from reference TRBV7-8 and TRBJ2-5): GAGVSQSPRYKVAKRGQDVALRCDPISGHVSLFWYQQALGQGPEFLTYFQNEAQLDKSGLPSDRFFAERPEGSVSTLKIQRTQQEDSAVYLCASSLVPQGETQYFGPGTRLLVL.

This clone appeared a single time. The V call is TRBV6-6, the J call TRBJ1-3, with 9 bases aligning to TRBD1. The CDR3 extends over 15 amino acids. J was trimmed by 4 bases and V by 2 bases; bases with no gene match: 3. Germline loops: CDR1 MNHNY, CDR2 SVGAGI (reference sequence). The CDR3 sequence: CASSYPTGGGNTIYF. DNA of the CDR3: TGTGCCAGCAGTTACCCTACAGGGGGCGGAAACACCATATATTTT.

This clone appeared once. This rearrangement joins TRBV18 to TRBJ2-1; D possibly corresponds to TRBD2 (7 bases). The V gene lost 2 bases and the J gene lost 9 bases, with 11 bases spanning the gap. The germline gives CDR1 KGHSH, CDR2 LQKENI. The CDR3 spans 13 residues. The CDR3 DNA reads TGTGCCAGCTCACCAGGACTAGGGGGTGAGCAGTTCTTC. Its translation: CASSPGLGGEQFF.

The J gene is TRBJ1-6, the V gene TRBV9; TRBD1 agrees at 8 bases. The length of the CDR3 is 15 residues. Germline lookup yields CDR1 SGDLS and CDR2 YYNGEE. Trimming at V came to 3 bases and at J to 7 bases, leaving 6 bases not matched to a gene. CDR3 DNA sequence: TGTGCCAGCAGCGCAGGGACAGGTGTGAATTCACCCCTCCACTTT. Amino acids: CASSAGTGVNSPLHF.

This sequence joins TRBV5-5 and TRBJ2-1, with D possibly TRBD2 on 6 matching bases. Trimming pared 2 bases from V and 10 bases from J, leaving 13 bases between. CDR1 SGHKS and CDR2 YYEKEE come from the germline V gene (reference sequence). CDR3 length: 13 residues. The CDR3 reads CASSFGRGTEQFF. In DNA form, the CDR3 reads TGTGCCAGCAGCTTTGGGCGGGGAACAGAGCAGTTCTTC.